These T cell receptor beta chains were read from a single sample in a study of T cells after yellow fever vaccination. TCRdb re-called the 5' RACE reads through MiXCR, storing one row per CDR3 protein. The table shows under 200,000 distinct CDR3 sequences, with around 7% occurring only once. The sequenced sample was CD4+ T cells sorted from PBMCs, obtained 5 days after the first yellow fever vaccination. These receptors were taken from a man aged 18-30 years who received the YFV17D yellow fever vaccine. The CDR3 runs from the conserved cysteine through the conserved F or W. The D gene is left open where the match is weak. A clone size is listed for some rows: how often the clone was seen (once, few, many), or a class if it is expanded.

d_call,v_call,j_call,clone_size,cdr3_aa,cdr3_nt
NA,TRBV5-1,TRBJ2-3,many,CASSFSADTQYF,TGCGCCAGCAGCTTTTCGGCAGATACGCAGTATTTT
NA,TRBV20-1,TRBJ1-5,few,CSARGQYNQPQHF,TGCAGTGCTAGAGGACAGTACAATCAGCCCCAGCATTTT
NA,TRBV7-2,TRBJ1-4,many,CASSGQATNEKLFF,TGTGCCAGCAGCGGACAAGCAACTAATGAAAAACTGTTTTTT
NA,TRBV19,TRBJ2-4,NA,CASGEGQFQYF,TGTGCCAGTGGTGAGGGACAATTTCAGTACTTC
NA,TRBV7-9,TRBJ1-3,many,CASSFNQGDNTIYF,TGTGCCAGCAGCTTTAACCAGGGAGACAACACCATATATTTT
TRBD1,TRBV20-1,TRBJ1-6,NA,CSAGTDSPLHF,TGCAGTGCCGGGACAGATTCACCCCTCCACTTT
NA,TRBV5-1,TRBJ1-1,few,CASRGALGSDEAFF,TGCGCCAGCCGGGGCGCACTAGGGTCAGATGAAGCTTTCTTT
TRBD1,TRBV4-1,TRBJ1-2,few,CASSPEGQGLSYGYTF,TGCGCCAGCAGCCCAGAGGGACAGGGCTTGAGTTATGGCTACACCTTC
TRBD1,TRBV5-5,TRBJ1-1,few,CASSFFLGGTGRKAFF,TGTGCCAGCAGCTTCTTCCTTGGCGGGACAGGGAGGAAAGCTTTCTTT
NA,TRBV20-1,TRBJ2-1,many,CSGNEQFF,TGCAGTGGCAATGAGCAGTTCTTC
TRBD2,TRBV6-5,TRBJ2-7,many,CASRGTSGGAYEQYF,TGTGCCAGCAGGGGCACTAGCGGGGGAGCCTACGAGCAGTACTTC